This entry describes one T cell receptor beta chain. What it binds is unknown. CD45RO/CCR7/CD25/CD127/CD95/CD27 sorting isolated CD4+ naive, central memory, regulatory and stem cell-like memory cells. Populations isolated by sorting all had purity greater than 95%. This specimen comes from a study of beta chain features in type 1 diabetes. Study-wide points: Naive, central memory and Treg TCRB repertoires seemed to resemble each other more closely in patients than they did in healthy donors. Resolution of whether HLA type affects TCRB rearrangement was not achieved here.

cDNA synthesis used the whole RNA isolate, giving expressed TCRB sequences. The method was immunoSEQ multiplex PCR; TCRdb's version includes in-frame clones alone and lacks a portion of them. The sample consists of 9,300 or so clones, approximately 80% of them appearing once. This sequence originates from a woman aged 18 to 35 in good health. Sequenced input: Tregs from blood.

The CDR3 nucleotides are TGTGCCAGCAGCCAAGATCGGGACAGGGGAGGGTCACCCCTCCACTTT. Its protein is CASSQDRDRGGSPLHF. The chain employs TRBV4-2 and TRBJ1-6, with 10 bases that match TRBD1. This CDR3 is 16 amino acids long. The germline gives CDR1 LGHNA, CDR2 YNFKEQ. The trim removed 0 bases at V and 10 bases at J, leaving 6 bases unmatched.